This T cell receptor beta chain appears in the sequencing data of a study of post-analysis software for immune sequencing data. Study summary: In terms of disease course, relapsing-remitting, secondary progressive and progressive-relapsing multiple sclerosis were included. Broader study findings: Multiple sclerosis patients had significantly lower normalized Chao1 diversity than controls. About five TRBV segments, including TRBV5-6, TRBV5-1 and TRBV20-1, were more frequent in patients than controls.

This clonotype was seen a handful of times. Its target is not known. Germline V lookup: CDR1 DFQATT, CDR2 SNEGSKA (reference sequence). The CDR3 contains 15 residues. After removal of 1 base from V and 4 bases from J, the junction contained 7 bases not matched to a gene. Prepared libraries of TCR beta cDNA carried unique molecular identifiers. Each batch of about 0.85 to 10 million T cells produced 500,000 to 550,000 cDNA molecules. TCRdb re-called the PCR reads with MiXCR, one entry per CDR3 protein. The sample holds roughly 540,000 distinct CDR3 sequences; less than 40% are singletons and the top ten take under 7%.

What was sequenced was blood. The V call is TRBV20-1, the J call TRBJ2-7; TRBD1 matches 10 bases. The TCR originated in a girl aged 2-17 years with multiple sclerosis. This CDR3 is CSARGGTGVTYEQYF. The CDR3 nucleotides read TGCAGTGCTAGAGGCGGGACAGGGGTGACTTACGAGCAGTACTTC.